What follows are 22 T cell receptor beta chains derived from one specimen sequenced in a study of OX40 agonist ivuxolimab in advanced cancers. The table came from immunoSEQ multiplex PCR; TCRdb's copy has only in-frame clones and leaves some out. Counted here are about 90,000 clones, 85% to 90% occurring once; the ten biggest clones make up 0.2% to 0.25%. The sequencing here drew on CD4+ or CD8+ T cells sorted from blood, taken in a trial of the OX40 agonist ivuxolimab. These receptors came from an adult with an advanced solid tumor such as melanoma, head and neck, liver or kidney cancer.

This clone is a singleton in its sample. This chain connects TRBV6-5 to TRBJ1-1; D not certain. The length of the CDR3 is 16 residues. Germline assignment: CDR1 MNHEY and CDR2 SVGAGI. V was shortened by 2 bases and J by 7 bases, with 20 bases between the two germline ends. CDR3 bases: TGTGCCAGCAGTTACGCTGTCGCAGGTACGGGGATTGAAGCTTTCTTT. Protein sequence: CASSYAVAGTGIEAFF.

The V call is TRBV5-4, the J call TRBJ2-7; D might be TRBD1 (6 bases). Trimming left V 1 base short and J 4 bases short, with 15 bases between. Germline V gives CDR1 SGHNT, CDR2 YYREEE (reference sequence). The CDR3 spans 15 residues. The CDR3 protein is CASSLIPQGQYEQYF. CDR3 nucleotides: TGTGCCAGCAGCTTGATCCCCCAGGGGCAATACGAGCAGTACTTC.

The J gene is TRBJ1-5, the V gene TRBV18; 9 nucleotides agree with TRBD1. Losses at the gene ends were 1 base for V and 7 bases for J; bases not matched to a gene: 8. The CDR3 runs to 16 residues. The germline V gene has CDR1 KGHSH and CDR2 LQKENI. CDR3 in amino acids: CASSPQSGQGGQPQHF. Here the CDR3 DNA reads TGTGCCAGCTCACCACAATCGGGACAGGGAGGGCAGCCCCAGCATTTT.

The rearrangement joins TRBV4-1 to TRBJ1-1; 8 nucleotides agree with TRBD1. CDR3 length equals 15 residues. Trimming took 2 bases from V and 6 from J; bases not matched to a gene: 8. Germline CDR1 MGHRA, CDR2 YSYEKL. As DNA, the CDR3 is TGCGCCAGCAGCCAATTGACAGGGGACTGGCCTGAAGCTTTCTTT. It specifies CASSQLTGDWPEAFF.

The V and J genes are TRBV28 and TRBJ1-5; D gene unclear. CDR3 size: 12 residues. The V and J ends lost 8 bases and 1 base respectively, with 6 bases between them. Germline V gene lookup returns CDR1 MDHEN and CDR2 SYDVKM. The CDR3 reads CASADSNQPQHF. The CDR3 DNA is TGTGCCAGCGCAGACAGCAATCAGCCCCAGCATTTT.

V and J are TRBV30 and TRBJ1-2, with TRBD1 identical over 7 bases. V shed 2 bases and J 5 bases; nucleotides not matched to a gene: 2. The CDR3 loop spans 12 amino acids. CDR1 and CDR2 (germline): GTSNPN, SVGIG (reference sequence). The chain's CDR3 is CAWSPGQYGYTF. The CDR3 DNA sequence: TGTGCCTGGAGTCCGGGACAGTATGGCTACACCTTC.

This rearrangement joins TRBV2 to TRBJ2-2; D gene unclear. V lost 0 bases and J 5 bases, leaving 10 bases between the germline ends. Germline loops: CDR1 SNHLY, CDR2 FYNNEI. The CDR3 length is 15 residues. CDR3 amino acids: CASSEAPGQTGELFF. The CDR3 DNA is TGTGCCAGCAGTGAAGCACCCGGGCAGACCGGGGAGCTGTTTTTT.

CDR3 sequence (DNA): TGTGCCACCAGCAGAGTTGAGGGGCAGGTCAATCAGCCCCAGCATTTT. Translating gives CATSRVEGQVNQPQHF. The V call is TRBV15, the J call TRBJ1-5; D is perhaps TRBD1 (5 bases). Trimming took 1 base from V and 3 from J, leaving 13 bases between them. Germline V CDR1 and CDR2: LNHNV, YYDKDF (reference sequence). This CDR3 region has 16 residues.

CDR3 sequence: CASSQINEKLFF. The CDR3 nucleotides are TGTGCCAGCAGTCAAATTAATGAAAAACTGTTTTTT. The genes are TRBV28 and TRBJ1-4, with D hard to call. Trimming pared 5 bases from V and 4 bases from J, leaving 5 bases between. The CDR3 totals 12 residues. Germline CDR1 reads MDHEN; CDR2 reads SYDVKM.

This CDR3 reads CASSLAPSGRASNEQFF. The CDR3 coding sequence is TGCGCCAGCAGCTTGGCCCCTAGCGGGAGGGCCAGCAATGAGCAGTTCTTC. The V call is TRBV5-1, the J call TRBJ2-1; 12 positions agree with TRBD2. Germline trimming cut 0 bases from V and 6 bases from J; bases unmatched to any gene: 7. This CDR3 comprises 17 residues. CDR1 is SGHRS and CDR2 is YFSETQ in the germline V gene.

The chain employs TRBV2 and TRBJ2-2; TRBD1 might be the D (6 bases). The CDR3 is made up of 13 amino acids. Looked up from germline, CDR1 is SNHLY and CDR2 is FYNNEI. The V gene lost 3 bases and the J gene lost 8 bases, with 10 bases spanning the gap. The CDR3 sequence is CASSDRGRGELFF. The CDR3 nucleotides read TGTGCCAGCAGTGACAGGGGAAGAGGGGAGCTGTTTTTT.

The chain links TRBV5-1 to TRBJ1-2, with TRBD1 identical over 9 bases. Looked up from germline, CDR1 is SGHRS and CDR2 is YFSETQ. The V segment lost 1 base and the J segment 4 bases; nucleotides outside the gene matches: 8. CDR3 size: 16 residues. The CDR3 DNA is TGCGCCAGCAGCTTGACAGGGGGCATAGGTGCCTATGGCTACACCTTC. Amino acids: CASSLTGGIGAYGYTF.

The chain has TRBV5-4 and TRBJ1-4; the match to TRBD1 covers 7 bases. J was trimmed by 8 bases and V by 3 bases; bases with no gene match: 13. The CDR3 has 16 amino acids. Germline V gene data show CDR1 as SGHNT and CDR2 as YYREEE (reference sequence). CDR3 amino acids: CASSSGQEQQGEKLFF. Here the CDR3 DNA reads TGTGCCAGCAGCTCCGGACAGGAACAGCAGGGGGAAAAACTGTTTTTT.

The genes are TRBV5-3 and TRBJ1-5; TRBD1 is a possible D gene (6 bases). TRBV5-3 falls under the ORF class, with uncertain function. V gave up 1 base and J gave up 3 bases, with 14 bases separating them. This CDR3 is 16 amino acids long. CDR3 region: CARSLPTGRVNQPQHF. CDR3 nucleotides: TGTGCCAGAAGCTTGCCCACAGGGAGGGTCAATCAGCCCCAGCATTTT.

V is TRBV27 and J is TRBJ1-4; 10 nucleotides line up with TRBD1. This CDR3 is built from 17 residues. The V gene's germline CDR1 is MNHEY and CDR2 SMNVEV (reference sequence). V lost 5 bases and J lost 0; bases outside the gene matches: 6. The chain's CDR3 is CASSEDRGQATNEKLFF. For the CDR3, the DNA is TGTGCCAGCAGTGAAGACAGGGGGCAGGCAACTAATGAAAAACTGTTTTTT.

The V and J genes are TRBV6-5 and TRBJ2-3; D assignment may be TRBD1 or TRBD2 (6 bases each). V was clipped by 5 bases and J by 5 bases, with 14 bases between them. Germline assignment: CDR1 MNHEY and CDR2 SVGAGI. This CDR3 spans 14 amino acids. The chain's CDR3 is CASSGSGGLDTQYF. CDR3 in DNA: TGTGCCAGCAGTGGGAGTGGGGGGCTAGATACGCAGTATTTT.

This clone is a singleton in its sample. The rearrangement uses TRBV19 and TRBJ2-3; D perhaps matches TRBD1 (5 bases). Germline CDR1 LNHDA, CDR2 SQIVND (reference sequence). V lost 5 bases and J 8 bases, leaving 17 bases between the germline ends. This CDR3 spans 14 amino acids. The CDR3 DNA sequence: TGTGCCAGTAGTCCCACGTCAGGGCAGGGTACGCAGTATTTT. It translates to CASSPTSGQGTQYF.

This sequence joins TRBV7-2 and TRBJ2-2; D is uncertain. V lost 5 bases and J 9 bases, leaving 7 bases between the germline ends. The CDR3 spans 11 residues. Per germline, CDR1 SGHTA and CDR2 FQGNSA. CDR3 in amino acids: CASSQERELFF. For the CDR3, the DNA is TGTGCCAGCAGCCAAGAGAGGGAGCTGTTTTTT. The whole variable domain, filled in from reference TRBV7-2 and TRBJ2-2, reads GAGVSQSPSNKVTEKGKDVELRCDPISGHTALYWYRQSLGQGLEFLIYFQGNSAPDKSGLPSDRFSAERTGGSVSTLTIQRTQQEDSAVYLCASSQERELFFGEGSRLTVL.

The CDR3 region has the DNA TGTGCCAGCAGCCAGGGGTTGACTAATGAAAAACTGTTTTTT. Residues: CASSQGLTNEKLFF. This chain joins TRBV7-2 and TRBJ1-4; TRBD1 is a possible D gene (6 bases). The germline V and J ends were trimmed by 5 bases and 2 bases, with 9 bases remaining between them. This CDR3 comprises 14 residues. Germline V lookup: CDR1 SGHTA, CDR2 FQGNSA.

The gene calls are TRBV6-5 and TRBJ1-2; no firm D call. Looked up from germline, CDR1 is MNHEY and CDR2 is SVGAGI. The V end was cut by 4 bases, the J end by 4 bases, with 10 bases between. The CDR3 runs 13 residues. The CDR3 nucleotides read TGTGCCAGCAGTTCAGGAAATTCCTATGGCTACACCTTC. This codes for CASSSGNSYGYTF.

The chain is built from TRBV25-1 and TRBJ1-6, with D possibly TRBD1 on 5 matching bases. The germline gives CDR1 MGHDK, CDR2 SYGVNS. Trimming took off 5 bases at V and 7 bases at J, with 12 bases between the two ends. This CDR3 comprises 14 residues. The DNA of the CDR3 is TGTGCCAGCAGTCCCCCAGGGCGGAATTCACCCCTCCACTTT. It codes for CASSPPGRNSPLHF.

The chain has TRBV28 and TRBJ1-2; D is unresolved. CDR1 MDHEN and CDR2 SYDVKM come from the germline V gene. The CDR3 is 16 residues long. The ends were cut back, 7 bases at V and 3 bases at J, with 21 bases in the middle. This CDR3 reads CASTSLRRDHYYGYTF. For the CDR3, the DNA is TGTGCCAGCACTTCACTACGGAGAGATCACTACTATGGCTACACCTTC.